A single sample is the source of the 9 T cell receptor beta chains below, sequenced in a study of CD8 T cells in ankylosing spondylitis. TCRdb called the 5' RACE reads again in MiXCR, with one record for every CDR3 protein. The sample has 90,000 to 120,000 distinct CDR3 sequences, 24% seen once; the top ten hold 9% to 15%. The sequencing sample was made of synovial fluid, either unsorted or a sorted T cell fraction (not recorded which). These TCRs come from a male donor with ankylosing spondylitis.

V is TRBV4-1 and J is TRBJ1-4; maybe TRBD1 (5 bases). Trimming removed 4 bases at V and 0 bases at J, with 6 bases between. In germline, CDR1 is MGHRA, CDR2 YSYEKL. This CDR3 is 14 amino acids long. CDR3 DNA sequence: TGCGCCAGCAGCCTGACAGCAACTAATGAAAAACTGTTTTTT. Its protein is CASSLTATNEKLFF.

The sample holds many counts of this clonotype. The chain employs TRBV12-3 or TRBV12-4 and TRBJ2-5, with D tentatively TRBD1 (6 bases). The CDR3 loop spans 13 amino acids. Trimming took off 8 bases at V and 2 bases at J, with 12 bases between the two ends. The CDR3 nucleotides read TGTGCCAGCTCACTGGGACAACAAGAGACCCAGTACTTC. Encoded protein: CASSLGQQETQYF.

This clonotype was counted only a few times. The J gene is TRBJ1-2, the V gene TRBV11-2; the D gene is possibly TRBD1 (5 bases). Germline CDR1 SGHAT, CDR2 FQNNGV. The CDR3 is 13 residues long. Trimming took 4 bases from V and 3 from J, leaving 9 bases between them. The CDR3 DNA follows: TGTGCCAGCAGCTATGCGGGACACTATGGCTACACCTTC. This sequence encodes CASSYAGHYGYTF.

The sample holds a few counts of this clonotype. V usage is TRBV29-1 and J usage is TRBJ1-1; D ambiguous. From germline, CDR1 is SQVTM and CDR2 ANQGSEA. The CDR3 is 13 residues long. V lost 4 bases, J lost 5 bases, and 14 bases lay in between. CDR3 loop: CSVVEALGTEAFF. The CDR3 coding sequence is TGCAGCGTTGTAGAGGCCCTGGGGACTGAAGCTTTCTTT. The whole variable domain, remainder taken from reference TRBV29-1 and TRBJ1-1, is SAVISQKPSRDICQRGTSLTIQCQVDSQVTMMFWYRQQPGQSLTLIATANQGSEATYESGFVIDKFPISRPNLTFSTLTVSNMSPEDSSIYLCSVVEALGTEAFFGQGTRLTVV.

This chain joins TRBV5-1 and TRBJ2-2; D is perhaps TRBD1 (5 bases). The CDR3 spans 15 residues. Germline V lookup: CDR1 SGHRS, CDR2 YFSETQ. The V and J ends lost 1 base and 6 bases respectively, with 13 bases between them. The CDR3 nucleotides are TGCGCCAGCAGCTTGAACAGAGCAGGGTCCGGGGAGCTGTTTTTT. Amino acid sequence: CASSLNRAGSGELFF.

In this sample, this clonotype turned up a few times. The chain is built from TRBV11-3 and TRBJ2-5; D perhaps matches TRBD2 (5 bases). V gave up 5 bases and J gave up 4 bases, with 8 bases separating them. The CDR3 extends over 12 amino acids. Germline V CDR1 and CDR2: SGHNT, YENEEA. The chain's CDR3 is CASSTSGETQYF. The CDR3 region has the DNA TGTGCCAGCAGCACCAGCGGAGAGACCCAGTACTTC.

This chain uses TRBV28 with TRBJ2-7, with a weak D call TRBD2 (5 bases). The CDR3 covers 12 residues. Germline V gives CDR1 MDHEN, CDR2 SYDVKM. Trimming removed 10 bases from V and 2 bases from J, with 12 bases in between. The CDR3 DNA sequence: TGTGCCATCGCGGACTTAGCCTACGAGCAGTACTTC. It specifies CAIADLAYEQYF.

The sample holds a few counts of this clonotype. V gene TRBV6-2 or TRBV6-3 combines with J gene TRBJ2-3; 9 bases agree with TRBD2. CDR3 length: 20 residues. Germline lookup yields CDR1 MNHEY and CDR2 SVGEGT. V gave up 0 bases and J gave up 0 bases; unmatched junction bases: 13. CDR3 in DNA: TGTGCCAGCAGTTACTCGAGATTCGTGTCCGCGGGAGGGAGCACAGATACGCAGTATTTT. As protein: CASSYSRFVSAGGSTDTQYF.

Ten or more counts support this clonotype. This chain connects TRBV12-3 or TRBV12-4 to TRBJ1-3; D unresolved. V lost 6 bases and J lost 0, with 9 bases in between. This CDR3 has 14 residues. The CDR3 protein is CASSRRISGNTIYF. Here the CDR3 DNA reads TGTGCCAGCAGCCGACGGATCTCTGGAAACACCATATATTTT.